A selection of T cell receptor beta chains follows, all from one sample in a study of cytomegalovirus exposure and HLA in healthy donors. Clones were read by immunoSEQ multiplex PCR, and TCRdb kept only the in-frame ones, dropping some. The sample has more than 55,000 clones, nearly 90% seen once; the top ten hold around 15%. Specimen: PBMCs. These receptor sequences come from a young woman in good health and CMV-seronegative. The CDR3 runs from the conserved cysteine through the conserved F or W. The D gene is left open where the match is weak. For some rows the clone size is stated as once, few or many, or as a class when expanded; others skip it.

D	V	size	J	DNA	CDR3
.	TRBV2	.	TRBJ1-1	TGTGCCAGCAGTGAATGGGGGCCAAACACTGAAGCTTTCTTT	CASSEWGPNTEAFF
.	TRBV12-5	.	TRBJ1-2	TGTGCTAGTGGTTACTCAGACACGCATGGCTACACCTTC	CASGYSDTHGYTF
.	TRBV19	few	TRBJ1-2	TGTGCCAGTACAGCTGGACAGATGAGTGGCTACACCTTC	CASTAGQMSGYTF
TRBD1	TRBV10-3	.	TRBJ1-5	TGTGCCATCAGTGAATTTACAGGGGCGAATCAGCCCCAGCATTTT	CAISEFTGANQPQHF
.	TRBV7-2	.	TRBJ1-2	TGTGCCAGCAGCTTAGAATCGGCAGGGTACATTGGCTACACCTTC	CASSLESAGYIGYTF
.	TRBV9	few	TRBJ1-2	TGTGCCAGCAGCCCGGGGAGGGCTAACTATGGCTACACCTTC	CASSPGRANYGYTF
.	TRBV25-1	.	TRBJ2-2	TGTGCCAGCAGTGACCACAATACCGGGGAGCTGTTTTTT	CASSDHNTGELFF
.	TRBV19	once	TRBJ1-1	TGTGCCAGTAGCCCAGAGGGGAACACTGAAGCTTTCTTT	CASSPEGNTEAFF
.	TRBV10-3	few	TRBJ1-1	TGTGCCATATCCCAAAATTTAGGCCGGGATGCTTTCTTT	CAISQNLGRDAFF
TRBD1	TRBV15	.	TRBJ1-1	TGTGCCACCAGCCGGGACAGATTTAACACTGAAGCTTTCTTT	CATSRDRFNTEAFF
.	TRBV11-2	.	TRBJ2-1	TGTGCCAGCAGCTTAGGGGGAGAGGGTGAGCAGTTCTTC	CASSLGGEGEQFF
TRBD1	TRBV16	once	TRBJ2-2	TGTGCCAGCAGCCCTTTACAGGGGCCCAACACCGGGGAGCTGTTTTTT	CASSPLQGPNTGELFF
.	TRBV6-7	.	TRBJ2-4	TGTGCCAGCAGTTACCAGGGAGCCAAAAACATTCAGTACTTC	CASSYQGAKNIQYF
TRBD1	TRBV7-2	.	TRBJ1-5	TGTGCCAGCAGCAAAGCAGGGGGAGGCAATCAGCCCCAGCATTTT	CASSKAGGGNQPQHF
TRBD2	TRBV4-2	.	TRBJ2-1	TGTGCCAGCAGCCCAAGAGGAGGGACTAGCCCCTACAATGAGCAGTTCTTC	CASSPRGGTSPYNEQFF
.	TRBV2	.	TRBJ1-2	TGTGCCAGCAGCACCAGTTCTACAGGGAGTGGCTACACCTTC	CASSTSSTGSGYTF
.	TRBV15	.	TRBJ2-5	TGTGCCACCAGCAGGGACGGTAGGCCTGGGGAGCAGTACTTC	CATSRDGRPGEQYF
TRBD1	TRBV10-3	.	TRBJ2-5	TGTGCCATCAGTGAGGGACAGGGGATCCAAGAGACCCAGTACTTC	CAISEGQGIQETQYF
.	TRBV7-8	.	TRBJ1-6	TGTGCCAGCAGCATCCGGGACACGAATTCACCCCTCCACTTT	CASSIRDTNSPLHF
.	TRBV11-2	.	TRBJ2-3	TGTGCCAGCAGCTCCACTACAGATACGCAGTATTTT	CASSSTTDTQYF
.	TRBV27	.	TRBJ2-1	TGTGCCAGCAGTCCCCTAGCCGCCGGGGAGCAGTTCTTC	CASSPLAAGEQFF
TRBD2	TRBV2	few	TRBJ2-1	TGTGCCAGCCGGACTAGCGGATCCGCCTTGGAGCAGTTCTTC	CASRTSGSALEQFF
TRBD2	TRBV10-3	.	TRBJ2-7	TGTGCCACCCGGACTAGCGGGACCTCCTACGAGCAGTACTTC	CATRTSGTSYEQYF
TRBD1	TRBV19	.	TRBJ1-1	TGTGCCAGTAGTATTTTCCCGGGACAGGGGAACACTGAAGCTTTCTTT	CASSIFPGQGNTEAFF
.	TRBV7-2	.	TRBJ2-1	TGTGCCTCCACGAGAAGCGGAGGCCTTCGCTCCTACAATGAGCAGTTCTTC	CASTRSGGLRSYNEQFF
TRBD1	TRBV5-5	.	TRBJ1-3	TGTGCCAGCAGCCGCGCCGGGACAGGGGTCGGAAACACCATATATTTT	CASSRAGTGVGNTIYF
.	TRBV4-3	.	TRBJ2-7	TGCGCCAGCAGCCAAGATCTATCGGTGGACGAGCAGTACTTC	CASSQDLSVDEQYF
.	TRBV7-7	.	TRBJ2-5	TGTGCTAGCAGCTTAGGAGGGCGTGGAGAGACCCAGTACTTC	CASSLGGRGETQYF
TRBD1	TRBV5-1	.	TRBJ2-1	TGCGCCAGCAGCTTGCGCCAGGGGGCTGGGAATGAGCAGTTCTTC	CASSLRQGAGNEQFF
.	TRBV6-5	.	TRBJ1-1	TGTGCCAGCAGTTACCTGGGCCCAGCCATGAACACTGAAGCTTTCTTT	CASSYLGPAMNTEAFF
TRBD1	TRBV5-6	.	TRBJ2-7	TGTGCCAGCAGCCCGGGGACAGACACCTACGAGCAGTACTTC	CASSPGTDTYEQYF
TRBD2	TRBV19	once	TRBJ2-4	TGTGCCAGTAGTCCCGGGCCTAGCGGGAAGATATCAGCCAAAAACATTCAGTACTTC	CASSPGPSGKISAKNIQYF
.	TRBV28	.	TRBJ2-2	TGTGCCAGCAGTTTATCCACCACAGGGTCCCCCGGGGAGCTGTTTTTT	CASSLSTTGSPGELFF
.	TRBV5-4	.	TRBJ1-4	TGTGCCAGCAGCTTGGGGGCAGGGATGAATGAAAAACTGTTTTTT	CASSLGAGMNEKLFF
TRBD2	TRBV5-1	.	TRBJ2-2	TGCGCCAGCAGCTTGGGGGGACTAGCGACCACCGGGGAGCTGTTTTTT	CASSLGGLATTGELFF
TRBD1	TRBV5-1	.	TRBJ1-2	TGCGCCAGCAGCTCGAGGACAGGGGACTATGGCTACACCTTC	CASSSRTGDYGYTF
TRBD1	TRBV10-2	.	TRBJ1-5	TGCGCCAGCAGTCAGTTAGGTGATACAGGGGGGGTTTTCGATCAGCCCCAGCATTTT	CASSQLGDTGGVFDQPQHF
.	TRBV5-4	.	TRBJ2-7	TGTGCCAGCAGCTTGGGGCTGAACTCCTACGAGCAGTACTTC	CASSLGLNSYEQYF
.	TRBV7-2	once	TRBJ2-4	TGTGCCAGCAGCTTAGCCACAGCACAGCTAGCCAAAAACATTCAGTACTTC	CASSLATAQLAKNIQYF
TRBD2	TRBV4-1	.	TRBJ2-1	TGCGCCAGCAGCCAAGAGGATAGCGGGAGGAATTATGAGCAGTTCTTC	CASSQEDSGRNYEQFF
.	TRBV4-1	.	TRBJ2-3	TGCGCCAGCAGCCAAGGCGGCTCTAACACAGATACGCAGTATTTT	CASSQGGSNTDTQYF
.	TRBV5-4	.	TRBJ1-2	TGTGCCAGCAGCTATGGACTCGTCCACACCTTC	CASSYGLVHTF
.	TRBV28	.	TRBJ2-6	TGTGCCAGCAGTCCCGGGGGGCTTGGGGCCAACGTCCTGACTTTC	CASSPGGLGANVLTF
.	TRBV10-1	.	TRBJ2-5	TGCGCCAGCAGCCGTAGCGGCGTACAAGAGACCCAGTACTTC	CASSRSGVQETQYF
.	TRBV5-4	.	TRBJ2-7	TGTGCCAGCAGCTTGGTTAGCCAGGGGCGTTACGAGCAGTACTTC	CASSLVSQGRYEQYF
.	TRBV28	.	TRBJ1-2	TGTGCCAGCAGTCCCGGTGGGGCGGGGGCCAACCCCTATGGCTACACCTTC	CASSPGGAGANPYGYTF
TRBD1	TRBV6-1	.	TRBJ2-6	TGTGCCAGCCACCGGCAGGGGGACCGCGTCCTGACTTTC	CASHRQGDRVLTF
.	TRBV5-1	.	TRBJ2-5	TGCGCCAGCAGCTTGGACGGTCCGGGAGTGACCCAGTACTTC	CASSLDGPGVTQYF
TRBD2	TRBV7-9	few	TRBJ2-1	TGTGCCAGCAGCTTTAGTAGCGGGGCAATTGAGCAGTTCTTC	CASSFSSGAIEQFF
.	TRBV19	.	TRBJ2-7	TGTGCCAGTAGTATCCTCGCCAGGGGCAGAAACGAGCAGTACTTC	CASSILARGRNEQYF
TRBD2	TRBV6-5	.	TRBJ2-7	TGTGCCAGCAGTTACCGGGGGGGGTACGAGCAGTACTTC	CASSYRGGYEQYF
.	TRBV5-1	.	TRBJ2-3	TGCGCCAGCAGCTTGGAGGGGCTAGTTATCCTAGCAGATACGCAGTATTTT	CASSLEGLVILADTQYF
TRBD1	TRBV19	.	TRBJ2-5	TGTGCCAGTAGTACTACCTCAGGACAGGGGGAGACCCAGTACTTC	CASSTTSGQGETQYF
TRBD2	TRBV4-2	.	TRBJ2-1	TGTGCCAGCAGCCAAGATCGAGTTAGCGGGGTCAGAAATGAGCAGTTCTTC	CASSQDRVSGVRNEQFF
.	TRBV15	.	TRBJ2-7	TGTGCCACCAGCAGAGATCGGGGCTCCTACGAGCAGTACTTC	CATSRDRGSYEQYF
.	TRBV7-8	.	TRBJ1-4	TGTGCCAGCAGCTCGACTGAGGCTAATGAAAAACTGTTTTTT	CASSSTEANEKLFF